A single sample is the source of the 15 T cell receptor beta chains below, sequenced in a study of response to subunit inactivated influenza vaccine. TCRdb itself ran the RT-PCR reads through MiXCR, one entry per CDR3 protein. The table records about 520,000 distinct CDR3 sequences, more than 7% of them present only once. This material consisted of PBMCs from blood, taken about 24 months after vaccination. These receptors were taken from a man between 50 and 69 years old who received an inactivated influenza vaccine.

This clonotype has a count of ten or more. This rearrangement joins TRBV9 to TRBJ2-7; no definite D call. The CDR3 length is 12 residues. V was clipped by 0 bases and J by 5 bases, with 6 bases between them. Germline lookup yields CDR1 SGDLS and CDR2 YYNGEE. The CDR3 nucleotides are TGTGCCAGCAGCGTAGGAGGCAACGAGCAGTACTTC. This translates into CASSVGGNEQYF. The variable domain in full, with the rest retrieved from reference TRBV9 and TRBJ2-7, is DSGVTQTPKHLITATGQRVTLRCSPRSGDLSVYWYQQSLDQGLQFLIQYYNGEERAKGNILERFSAQQFPDLHSELNLSSLELGDSALYFCASSVGGNEQYFGPGTRLTVT.

The chain links TRBV3-1 to TRBJ2-1; the D gene is possibly TRBD2 (6 bases). Germline lookup yields CDR1 LGHDT and CDR2 YNNKEL (reference sequence). The CDR3 loop spans 16 amino acids. The V gene lost 0 bases and the J gene lost 3 bases, with 12 bases spanning the gap. DNA for the CDR3: TGTGCCAGCAGCCAAGAGGCTGGCGGGATCTACAATGAGCAGTTCTTC. Translating gives CASSQEAGGIYNEQFF.

This clonotype turned up a few times. The chain uses TRBV4-2 and TRBJ2-2; D perhaps matches TRBD2 (6 bases). V dropped 0 bases and J dropped 1 base, with 15 bases sitting between them. Germline CDR1 and CDR2: LGHNA and YNFKEQ. The CDR3 sequence is 18 residues long. The CDR3 region has the DNA TGTGCCAGCAGCCAAGATCGGGGCGGTAGCGGGAACACCGGGGAGCTGTTTTTT. Translating it yields CASSQDRGGSGNTGELFF.

This clonotype was seen only a few times. The V gene is TRBV28, the J gene TRBJ2-4; no definite D call. The CDR3 covers 16 residues. Trimming pared 2 bases from V and 2 bases from J, leaving 13 bases between. Germline V gives CDR1 MDHEN, CDR2 SYDVKM. The DNA of the CDR3 is TGTGCCAGCAGTTTACCCCCAGTGGGGACCAAAAACATTCAGTACTTC. It translates to CASSLPPVGTKNIQYF.

The chain couples TRBV4-2 to TRBJ1-1; 7 bases match TRBD1. V lost 6 bases and J lost 4; bases outside the gene matches: 11. The germline V gene encodes CDR1 LGHNA and CDR2 YNFKEQ. This CDR3 is built from 15 residues. The CDR3 DNA reads TGTGCCAGCAGTTCCCAGGGGGGGCCGGGCACTGAAGCTTTCTTT. Amino acids: CASSSQGGPGTEAFF.

This clonotype has ten or more counts. V usage is TRBV4-2 and J usage is TRBJ2-7, with 11 bases identical to TRBD2. Per the germline V gene, CDR1 is LGHNA and CDR2 is YNFKEQ. CDR3 size: 15 residues. V was pared by 5 bases and J by 4 bases, with 7 bases of the junction left unmatched. CDR3: CASSSTGTSGYEQYF. The CDR3 DNA sequence: TGTGCCAGCAGCTCTACCGGGACTAGCGGATACGAGCAGTACTTC.

This rearrangement joins TRBV20-1 to TRBJ2-3; D is unresolved. CDR3 length equals 17 residues. Between the trimmed V and J ends, which lost 0 bases and 0 bases, there was a span of 16 bases. The V gene's germline CDR1 is DFQATT and CDR2 SNEGSKA (reference sequence). DNA of the CDR3: TGCAGTGCTAGAGATTTTGCCACCCCTGGTAGCACAGATACGCAGTATTTT. Its translation: CSARDFATPGSTDTQYF.

This clonotype showed up many times. The chain employs TRBV7-2 and TRBJ1-3; D not certain. The CDR3 loop spans 12 amino acids. Germline assignment: CDR1 SGHTA and CDR2 FQGNSA. V lost 2 bases and J 10 bases, leaving 9 bases between the germline ends. The CDR3 sequence is CASSLILGTIYF. As DNA, the CDR3 is TGTGCCAGCAGCTTAATACTTGGGACCATATATTTT.

This chain uses TRBV29-1 with TRBJ1-1, with TRBD1 matching 7 bases. The V and J ends lost 3 bases and 2 bases, in that order; junction bases with no gene match: 6. The CDR3 extends over 14 amino acids. Germline CDR1 is SQVTM and CDR2 is ANQGSEA. The CDR3: CSVDGGQPNTEAFF. In DNA, the CDR3 is TGCAGCGTTGATGGGGGACAGCCCAACACTGAAGCTTTCTTT. Full variable domain (missing parts from reference TRBV29-1 and TRBJ1-1): SAVISQKPSRDICQRGTSLTIQCQVDSQVTMMFWYRQQPGQSLTLIATANQGSEATYESGFVIDKFPISRPNLTFSTLTVSNMSPEDSSIYLCSVDGGQPNTEAFFGQGTRLTVV.

In this sample, this clonotype turned up a few times. The V gene is TRBV27, the J gene TRBJ1-1; 7 bases agree with TRBD1. The germline gives CDR1 MNHEY, CDR2 SMNVEV (reference sequence). The CDR3 has 13 amino acids. V gave up 8 bases and J gave up 4 bases; unmatched junction bases: 7. The chain's CDR3 is CASGYRGGTEAFF. CDR3 coding DNA: TGTGCCAGCGGCTACAGGGGTGGCACTGAAGCTTTCTTT.

There are a few counts of this clonotype. This chain connects TRBV12-3 or TRBV12-4 to TRBJ2-2; no clear D. The V end lost 5 bases, the J end lost 7 bases, and 8 bases lay between the germline ends. There are 12 residues in the CDR3. In nucleotides, the CDR3 is TGTGCCAGCAGTGGACCGTACGGGGAGCTGTTTTTT. Translation: CASSGPYGELFF.

Only a few counts were recorded for this clonotype. The V call is TRBV2, the J call TRBJ2-1; 8 nucleotides align to TRBD1. The CDR3 covers 15 residues. Germline V CDR1 and CDR2: SNHLY, FYNNEI. Unmatched junction bases numbered 9, after V lost 7 bases and J lost 4 bases. CDR3 sequence: CASMYQGAFYNEQFF. The CDR3 region has the DNA TGTGCCAGCATGTACCAGGGGGCATTTTACAATGAGCAGTTCTTC.

The gene calls are TRBV6-5 and TRBJ2-3; no firm D call. The CDR3 is 13 residues long. Germline V gene sequence: CDR1 MNHEY, CDR2 SVGAGI. Between the trimmed V and J ends, which lost 0 bases and 2 bases, there was a span of 3 bases. CDR3 amino acids: CASSYSVTDTQYF. The CDR3 region has the DNA TGTGCCAGCAGTTACTCAGTCACAGATACGCAGTATTTT.

V and J are TRBV10-3 and TRBJ2-3; a weak D match, TRBD1 (5 bases). Between the trimmed V and J ends, which lost 5 bases and 4 bases, there was a span of 10 bases. Germline V gene data show CDR1 as ENHRY and CDR2 as SYGVKD. The CDR3 length is 13 residues. CDR3 in amino acids: CAISYGASDTQYF. CDR3 coding DNA: TGTGCCATCAGTTATGGGGCCTCAGATACGCAGTATTTT.

This clonotype was seen many times. The chain uses TRBV15 and TRBJ1-1; TRBD1 agrees at 9 bases. Germline V CDR1 and CDR2: LNHNV, YYDKDF (reference sequence). This CDR3 is built from 16 residues. J gave up 5 bases and V 0 bases, and 7 bases lay outside the gene matches. The CDR3 nucleotides read TGTGCCACCAGCAGAGATAGGGGACAGGGCAGGACTGAAGCTTTCTTT. Residues: CATSRDRGQGRTEAFF.